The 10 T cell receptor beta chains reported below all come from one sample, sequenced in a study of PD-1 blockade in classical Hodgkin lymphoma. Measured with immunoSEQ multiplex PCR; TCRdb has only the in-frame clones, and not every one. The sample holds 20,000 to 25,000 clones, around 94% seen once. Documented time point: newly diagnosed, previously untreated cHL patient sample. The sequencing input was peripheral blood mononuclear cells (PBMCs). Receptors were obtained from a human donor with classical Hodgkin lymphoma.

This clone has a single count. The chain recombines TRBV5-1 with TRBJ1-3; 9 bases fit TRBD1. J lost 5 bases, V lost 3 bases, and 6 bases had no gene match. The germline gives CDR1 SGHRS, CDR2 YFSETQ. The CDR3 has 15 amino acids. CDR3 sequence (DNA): TGCGCCAGCAGCTCTGAGGGACAGGGAAGAAACACCATATATTTT. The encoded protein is CASSSEGQGRNTIYF.

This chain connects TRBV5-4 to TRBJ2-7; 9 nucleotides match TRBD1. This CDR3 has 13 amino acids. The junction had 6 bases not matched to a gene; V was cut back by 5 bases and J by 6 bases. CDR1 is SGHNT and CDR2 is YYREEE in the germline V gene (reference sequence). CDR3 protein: CASRPGQGSEQYF. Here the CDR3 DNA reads TGTGCCAGCAGACCCGGACAGGGGAGCGAGCAGTACTTC.

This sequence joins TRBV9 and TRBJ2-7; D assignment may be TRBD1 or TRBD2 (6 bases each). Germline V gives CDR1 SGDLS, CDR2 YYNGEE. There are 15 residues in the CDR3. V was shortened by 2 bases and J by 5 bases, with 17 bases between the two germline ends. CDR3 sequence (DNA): TGTGCCAGCAGCGTTGGACCCAAGGGGGGAAACGAGCAGTACTTC. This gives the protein CASSVGPKGGNEQYF.

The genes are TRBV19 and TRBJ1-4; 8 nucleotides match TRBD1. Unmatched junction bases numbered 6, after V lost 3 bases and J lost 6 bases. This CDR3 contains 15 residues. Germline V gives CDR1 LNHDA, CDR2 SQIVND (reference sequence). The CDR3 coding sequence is TGTGCCAGTAGTATCCCGACAGGGGAGTATGAAAAACTGTTTTTT. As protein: CASSIPTGEYEKLFF.

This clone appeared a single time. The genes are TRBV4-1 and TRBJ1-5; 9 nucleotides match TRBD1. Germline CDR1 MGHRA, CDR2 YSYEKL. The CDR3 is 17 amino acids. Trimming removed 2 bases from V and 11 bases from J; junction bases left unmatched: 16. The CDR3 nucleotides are TGCGCCAGCAGCCAACCCGACAGGGGGGGACTCTATGGGACCCAGCATTTT. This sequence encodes CASSQPDRGGLYGTQHF.

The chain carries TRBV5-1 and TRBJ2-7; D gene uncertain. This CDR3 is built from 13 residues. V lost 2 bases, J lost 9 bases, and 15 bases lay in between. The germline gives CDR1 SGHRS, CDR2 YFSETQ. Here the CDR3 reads CASSLRTDVVQYF. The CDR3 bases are TGCGCCAGCAGCTTAAGGACGGATGTGGTGCAGTACTTC.

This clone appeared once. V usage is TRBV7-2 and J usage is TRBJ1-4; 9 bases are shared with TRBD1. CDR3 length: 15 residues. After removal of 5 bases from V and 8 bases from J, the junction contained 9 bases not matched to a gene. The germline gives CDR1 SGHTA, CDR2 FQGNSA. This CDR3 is CASSPRGQGGEKLFF. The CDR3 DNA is TGTGCCAGCAGCCCGCGGGGACAGGGCGGCGAAAAACTGTTTTTT. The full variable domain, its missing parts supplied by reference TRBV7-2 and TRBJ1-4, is GAGVSQSPSNKVTEKGKDVELRCDPISGHTALYWYRQSLGQGLEFLIYFQGNSAPDKSGLPSDRFSAERTGGSVSTLTIQRTQQEDSAVYLCASSPRGQGGEKLFFGSGTQLSVL.

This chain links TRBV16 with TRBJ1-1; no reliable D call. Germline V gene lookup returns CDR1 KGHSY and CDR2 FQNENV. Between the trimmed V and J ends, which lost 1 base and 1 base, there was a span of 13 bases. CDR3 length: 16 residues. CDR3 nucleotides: TGTGCCAGCAGCCAATTTCTGCGGGGATCGAACACTGAAGCTTTCTTT. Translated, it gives CASSQFLRGSNTEAFF.

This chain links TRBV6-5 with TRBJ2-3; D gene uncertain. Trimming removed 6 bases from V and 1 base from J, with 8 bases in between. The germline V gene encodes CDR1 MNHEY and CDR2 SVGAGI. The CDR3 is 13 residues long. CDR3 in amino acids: CASRLLGTDTQYF. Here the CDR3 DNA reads TGTGCCAGCAGACTTCTAGGCACAGATACGCAGTATTTT.

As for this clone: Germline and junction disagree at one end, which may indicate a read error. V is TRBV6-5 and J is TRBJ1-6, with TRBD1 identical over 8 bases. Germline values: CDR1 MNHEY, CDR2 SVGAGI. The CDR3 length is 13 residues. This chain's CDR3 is CASSYMATGVNPF. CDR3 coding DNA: TGTGCCAGCAGTTACATGGCGACAGGGGTTAATCCTTTT.